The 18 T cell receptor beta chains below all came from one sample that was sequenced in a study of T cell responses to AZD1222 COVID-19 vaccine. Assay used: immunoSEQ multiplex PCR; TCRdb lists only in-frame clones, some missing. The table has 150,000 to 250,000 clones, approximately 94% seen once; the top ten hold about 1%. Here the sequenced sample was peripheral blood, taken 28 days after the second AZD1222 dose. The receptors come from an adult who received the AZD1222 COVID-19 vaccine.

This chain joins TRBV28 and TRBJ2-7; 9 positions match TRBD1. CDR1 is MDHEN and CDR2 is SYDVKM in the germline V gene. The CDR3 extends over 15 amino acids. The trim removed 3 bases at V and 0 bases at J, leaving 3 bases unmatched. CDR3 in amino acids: CASSLDRGVSYEQYF. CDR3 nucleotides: TGTGCCAGCAGTTTGGACAGGGGTGTCTCCTACGAGCAGTACTTC.

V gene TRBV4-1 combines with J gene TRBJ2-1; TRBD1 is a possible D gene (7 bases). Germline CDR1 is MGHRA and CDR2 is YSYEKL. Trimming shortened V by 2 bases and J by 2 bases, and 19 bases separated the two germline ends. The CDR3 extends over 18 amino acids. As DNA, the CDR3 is TGCGCCAGCAGCCAACCCACCACAGGGGAGGTCGCCTACAATGAGCAGTTCTTC. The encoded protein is CASSQPTTGEVAYNEQFF.

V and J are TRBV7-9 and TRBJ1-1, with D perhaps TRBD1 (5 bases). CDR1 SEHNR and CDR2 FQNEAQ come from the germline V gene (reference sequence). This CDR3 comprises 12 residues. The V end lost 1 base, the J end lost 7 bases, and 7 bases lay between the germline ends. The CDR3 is CASSLGGSEAFF. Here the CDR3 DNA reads TGTGCCAGCAGCTTAGGGGGGAGTGAAGCTTTCTTT. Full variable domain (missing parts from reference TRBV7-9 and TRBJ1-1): DTGVSQNPRHKITKRGQNVTFRCDPISEHNRLYWYRQTLGQGPEFLTYFQNEAQLEKSRLLSDRFSAERPKGSFSTLEIQRTEQGDSAMYLCASSLGGSEAFFGQGTRLTVV.

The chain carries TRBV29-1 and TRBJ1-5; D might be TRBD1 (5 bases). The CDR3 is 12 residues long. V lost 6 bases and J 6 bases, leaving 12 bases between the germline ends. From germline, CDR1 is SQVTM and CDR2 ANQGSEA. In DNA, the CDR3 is TGCAGCGTAAGCCAGGGAAGTCAGCCCCAGCATTTT. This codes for CSVSQGSQPQHF.

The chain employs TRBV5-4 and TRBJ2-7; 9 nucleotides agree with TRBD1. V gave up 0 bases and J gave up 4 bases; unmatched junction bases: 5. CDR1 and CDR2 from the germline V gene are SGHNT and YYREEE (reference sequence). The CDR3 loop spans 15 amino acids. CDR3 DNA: TGTGCCAGCAGCTTGGAGGGGACAGGGAAATACGAGCAGTACTTC. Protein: CASSLEGTGKYEQYF.

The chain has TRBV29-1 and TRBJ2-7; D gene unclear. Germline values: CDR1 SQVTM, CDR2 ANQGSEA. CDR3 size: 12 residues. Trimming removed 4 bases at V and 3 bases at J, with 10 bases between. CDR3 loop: CSVVSSSYEQYF. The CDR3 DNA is TGCAGCGTTGTAAGCAGCAGCTACGAGCAGTACTTC.

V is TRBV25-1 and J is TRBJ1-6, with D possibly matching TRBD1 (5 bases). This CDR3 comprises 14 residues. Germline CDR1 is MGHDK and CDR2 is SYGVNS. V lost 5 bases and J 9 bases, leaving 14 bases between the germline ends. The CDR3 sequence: CASSTPGVPSPLHF. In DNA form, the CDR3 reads TGTGCCAGCAGTACTCCGGGGGTGCCTTCACCCCTCCACTTT.

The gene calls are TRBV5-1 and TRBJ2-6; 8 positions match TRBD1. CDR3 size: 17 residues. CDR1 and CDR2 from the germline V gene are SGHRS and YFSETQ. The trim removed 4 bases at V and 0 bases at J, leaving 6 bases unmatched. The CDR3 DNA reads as TGCGCCAGCAGCGTGGACAGGGCCAGCTCTGGGGCCAACGTCCTGACTTTC. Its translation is CASSVDRASSGANVLTF.

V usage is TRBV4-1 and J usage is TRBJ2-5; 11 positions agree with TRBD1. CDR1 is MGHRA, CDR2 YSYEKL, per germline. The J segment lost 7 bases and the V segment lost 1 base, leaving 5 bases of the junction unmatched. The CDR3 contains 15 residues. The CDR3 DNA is TGCGCCAGCAGCCAAGGCCTCGGACAGGGGGCGACCCAGTACTTC. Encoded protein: CASSQGLGQGATQYF.

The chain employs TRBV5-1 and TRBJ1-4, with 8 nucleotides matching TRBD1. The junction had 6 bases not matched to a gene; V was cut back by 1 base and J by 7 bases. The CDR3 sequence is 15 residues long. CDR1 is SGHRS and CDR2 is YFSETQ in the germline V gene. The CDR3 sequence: CASSLQGAIGEKLFF. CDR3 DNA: TGCGCCAGCAGCTTGCAGGGGGCGATAGGTGAAAAACTGTTTTTT. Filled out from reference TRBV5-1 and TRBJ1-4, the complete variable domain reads KAGVTQTPRYLIKTRGQQVTLSCSPISGHRSVSWYQQTPGQGLQFLFEYFSETQRNKGNFPGRFSGRQFSNSRSEMNVSTLELGDSALYLCASSLQGAIGEKLFFGSGTQLSVL.

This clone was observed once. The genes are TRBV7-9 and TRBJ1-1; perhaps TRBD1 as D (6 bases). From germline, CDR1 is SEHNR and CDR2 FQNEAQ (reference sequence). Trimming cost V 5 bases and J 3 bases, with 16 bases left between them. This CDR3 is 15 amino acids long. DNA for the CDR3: TGTGCCAGCAGCCGATCCGGGACAAGAGACACTGAAGCTTTCTTT. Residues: CASSRSGTRDTEAFF.

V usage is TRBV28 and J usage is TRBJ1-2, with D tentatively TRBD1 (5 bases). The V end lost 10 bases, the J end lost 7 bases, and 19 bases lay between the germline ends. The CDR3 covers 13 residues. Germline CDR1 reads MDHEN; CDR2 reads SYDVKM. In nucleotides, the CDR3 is TGTGCCATTCGATACGGGACGTTTTCTGGCTACACCTTC. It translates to CAIRYGTFSGYTF.

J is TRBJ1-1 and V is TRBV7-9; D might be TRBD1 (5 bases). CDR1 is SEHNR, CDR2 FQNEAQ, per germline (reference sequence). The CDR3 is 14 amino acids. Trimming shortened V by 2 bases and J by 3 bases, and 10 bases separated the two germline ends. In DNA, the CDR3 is TGTGCCAGCAGCTTAAATAGGGACGACACTGAAGCTTTCTTT. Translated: CASSLNRDDTEAFF.

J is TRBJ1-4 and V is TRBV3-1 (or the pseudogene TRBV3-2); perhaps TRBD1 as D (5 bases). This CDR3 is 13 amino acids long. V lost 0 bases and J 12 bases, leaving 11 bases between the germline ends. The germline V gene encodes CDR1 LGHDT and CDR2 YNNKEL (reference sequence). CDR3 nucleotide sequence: TGTGCCAGCAGCCAAGAGTCAGGGACGGAACTGTTTTTT. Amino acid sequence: CASSQESGTELFF.

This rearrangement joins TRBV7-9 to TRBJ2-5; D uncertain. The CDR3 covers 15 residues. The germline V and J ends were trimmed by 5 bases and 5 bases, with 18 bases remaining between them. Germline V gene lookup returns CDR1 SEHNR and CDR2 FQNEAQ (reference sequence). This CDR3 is CASSKSLGPWETQYF. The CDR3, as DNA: TGTGCCAGCAGCAAAAGTCTAGGCCCATGGGAGACCCAGTACTTC.

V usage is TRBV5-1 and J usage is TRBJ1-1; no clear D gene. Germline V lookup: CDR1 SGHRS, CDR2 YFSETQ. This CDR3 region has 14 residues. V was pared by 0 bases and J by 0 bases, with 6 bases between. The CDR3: CASSLDSMNTEAFF. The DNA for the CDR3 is TGCGCCAGCAGCTTGGACAGTATGAACACTGAAGCTTTCTTT.

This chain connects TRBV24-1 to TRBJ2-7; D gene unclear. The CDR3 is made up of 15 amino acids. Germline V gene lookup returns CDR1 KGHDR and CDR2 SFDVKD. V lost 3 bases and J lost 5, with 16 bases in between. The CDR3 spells CATSDGDGWRNEQYF. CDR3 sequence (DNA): TGTGCCACCAGTGATGGAGACGGGTGGCGTAACGAGCAGTACTTC.

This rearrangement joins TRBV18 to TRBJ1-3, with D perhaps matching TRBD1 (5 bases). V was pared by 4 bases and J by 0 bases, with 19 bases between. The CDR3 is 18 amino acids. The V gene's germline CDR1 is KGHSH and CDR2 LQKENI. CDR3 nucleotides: TGTGCCAGCTCACTTCAAGCGGGACGGATTACCTCTGGAAACACCATATATTTT. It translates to CASSLQAGRITSGNTIYF. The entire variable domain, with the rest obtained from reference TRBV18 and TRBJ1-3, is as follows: NAGVMQNPRHLVRRRGQEARLRCSPMKGHSHVYWYRQLPEEGLKFMVYLQKENIIDESGMPKERFSAEFPKEGPSILRIQQVVRGDSAAYFCASSLQAGRITSGNTIYFGEGSWLTVV.